This TCR beta chain was recovered during a study of cytomegalovirus exposure and HLA in healthy donors. About this clone: No antigen is known for it.

The ends were cut back, 7 bases at V and 6 bases at J, with 20 bases in the middle. The germline V gene encodes CDR1 SGHRS and CDR2 YFSETQ. CDR3 length: 14 residues. Profiled with immunoSEQ multiplex PCR; TCRdb holds only in-frame clones, not every one. Among 60,000 to 90,000 clones listed, over 80% were seen once. Findings of the study overall: Subsequent analysis of the 120 or so validation repertoires found a tendency for first-cohort TCR clusters to co-occur. Three CMV-associated chains were confirmed in vitro to be specific for CMV antigens.

This receptor was identified in a man between 25 and 39 years old in good health and CMV-seronegative. Specimen: PBMCs. The V and J genes are TRBV5-1 and TRBJ2-7, with a possible D match to TRBD1 (6 bases). CDR3 in amino acids: CASGKNTGSREQYF. CDR3 coding DNA: TGCGCCAGCGGCAAAAATACAGGGAGCCGCGAGCAGTACTTC. The whole variable domain, remainder taken from reference TRBV5-1 and TRBJ2-7, is KAGVTQTPRYLIKTRGQQVTLSCSPISGHRSVSWYQQTPGQGLQFLFEYFSETQRNKGNFPGRFSGRQFSNSRSEMNVSTLELGDSALYLCASGKNTGSREQYFGPGTRLTVT.